These T cell receptor beta chains were read from a single sample in a study of shared clonotypes between healthy human individuals. Profiled with immunoSEQ multiplex PCR; TCRdb holds only in-frame clones, not every one. The data contain about 2,100,000 clones, roughly 91% of them singletons. The sample consisted of naive CD8+ T cells from PBMCs. All receptors come from a young man in good health. Some clones in this sample may be carry-over from other donors' samples. Both conserved end residues are part of each CDR3. D genes are given only for firm matches. A row's size may be missing; if present it is once, few, many or a size class.

length	size	V	J	D	CDR3	DNA
14	few	TRBV30	TRBJ1-1	.	CAWIMSIMNTEAFF	TGTGCCTGGATTATGAGTATCATGAACACTGAAGCTTTCTTT
19	.	TRBV7-6	TRBJ2-1	.	CASSLGGPGGRGLYNEQFF	TGTGCCAGCAGCTTAGGCGGGCCTGGGGGCAGGGGATTATACAATGAGCAGTTCTTC
14	.	TRBV28	TRBJ1-5	TRBD1	CASKRGTGIQPQHF	TGTGCCAGCAAAAGGGGGACAGGGATTCAGCCCCAGCATTTT
11	.	TRBV25-1	TRBJ2-2	.	CASRKRGELFF	TGTGCCAGCAGGAAGCGCGGGGAGCTGTTTTTT
16	.	TRBV4-3	TRBJ1-4	.	CASSQEHPGANEKLFF	TGCGCCAGCAGCCAAGAACATCCGGGCGCAAATGAAAAACTGTTTTTT
14	.	TRBV19	TRBJ2-7	.	CASSIGQPTYEQYF	TGTGCCAGTAGTATTGGACAGCCAACCTACGAGCAGTACTTC
14	.	TRBV18	TRBJ2-1	.	CASSPPSAYNEQFF	TGTGCCAGCTCACCACCGTCGGCGTACAATGAGCAGTTCTTC
14	.	TRBV15	TRBJ2-7	.	CATSRDSTNHEQYF	TGTGCCACCAGCAGGGATAGTACGAACCACGAGCAGTACTTC
14	.	TRBV28	TRBJ2-7	TRBD1	CASSARDRGFRPYF	TGTGCCAGCAGTGCCCGGGACAGGGGATTTAGGCCGTACTTC
14	.	TRBV2	TRBJ2-7	TRBD1	CASSDRGPTYEQYF	TGTGCCAGCAGCGACAGGGGTCCCACCTACGAGCAGTACTTC
15	.	TRBV27	TRBJ2-1	TRBD2	CASSLASGILDEQFF	TGTGCCAGCAGTTTAGCTAGCGGGATACTAGATGAGCAGTTCTTC
14	once	TRBV28	TRBJ2-3	TRBD1	CATAGQGGADTQYF	TGTGCCACCGCGGGACAGGGTGGGGCAGATACGCAGTATTTT
15	.	TRBV9	TRBJ1-2	.	CASSVAGSQAVGYTF	TGTGCCAGCAGCGTAGCGGGAAGCCAAGCGGTTGGCTACACCTTC
15	.	TRBV6-5	TRBJ2-1	TRBD2	CASSYGASGSHEQFF	TGTGCCAGCAGTTATGGTGCTAGCGGGAGCCATGAGCAGTTCTTC
19	.	TRBV5-1	TRBJ2-1	.	CASSLVGQGFGYDYNEQFF	TGCGCCAGCAGCTTGGTTGGGCAGGGGTTCGGGTATGACTACAATGAGCAGTTCTTC
17	once	TRBV4-2	TRBJ2-7	TRBD2	CASSQGEGSGGSYEQYF	TGTGCCAGCAGCCAAGGCGAGGGGTCCGGGGGGTCCTACGAGCAGTACTTC
14	.	TRBV19	TRBJ1-2	.	CASSSDIPNYGYTF	TGTGCCAGTAGTTCGGACATCCCTAACTATGGCTACACCTTC
15	.	TRBV7-7	TRBJ2-1	.	CASSLGPSQHNEQFF	TGTGCCAGCAGCTTAGGGCCTAGCCAGCACAATGAGCAGTTCTTC
14	.	TRBV5-1	TRBJ2-7	TRBD1	CASRLGQGKHEQYF	TGCGCCAGCAGACTGGGACAGGGAAAGCACGAGCAGTACTTC
15	.	TRBV27	TRBJ2-7	.	CASSLRGTRTHEQYF	TGTGCCAGCAGTTTACGGGGGACTCGTACCCACGAGCAGTACTTC
13	.	TRBV7-9	TRBJ1-1	.	CASSIGLNTEAFF	TGTGCCAGCAGTATAGGACTGAACACTGAAGCTTTCTTT
16	.	TRBV15	TRBJ2-7	TRBD1	CATSRGTGTGGHEQYF	TGTGCCACCAGCAGAGGAACCGGGACAGGGGGCCACGAGCAGTACTTC
14	.	TRBV13	TRBJ1-2	.	CASSPPIRGYGYTF	TGTGCCAGCAGCCCCCCGATTAGGGGCTATGGCTACACCTTC
19	once	TRBV7-3	TRBJ2-2	TRBD2	CASSLTWRLAGEGPGELFF	TGTGCCAGCAGCTTAACGTGGAGACTAGCGGGAGAAGGACCCGGGGAGCTGTTTTTT
14	once	TRBV7-8	TRBJ2-1	.	CATTFRIRADEQFF	TGTGCCACCACTTTCAGGATCAGGGCCGATGAGCAGTTCTTC
14	.	TRBV6-6	TRBJ1-5	.	CASSSTGGSQPQHF	TGTGCCAGCAGCTCCACCGGGGGGAGTCAGCCCCAGCATTTT
17	.	TRBV10-1	TRBJ2-5	TRBD1	CASSEHIGQGFQETQYF	TGCGCCAGCAGTGAGCATATAGGACAGGGATTTCAAGAGACCCAGTACTTC
17	.	TRBV25-1	TRBJ2-2	TRBD1	CASSGIRRDRNTGELFF	TGTGCCAGCAGCGGAATTCGCCGGGACAGGAACACCGGGGAGCTGTTTTTT
15	.	TRBV27	TRBJ2-4	.	CASGPRGLTQNIQYF	TGTGCCAGCGGACCACGGGGGTTAACCCAAAACATTCAGTACTTC
14	.	TRBV11-3	TRBJ2-2	.	CASSLGRFPGELFF	TGTGCCAGCAGCTTAGGCCGGTTTCCCGGGGAGCTGTTTTTT
17	.	TRBV11-2	TRBJ2-1	TRBD2	CASSLNTGAGGGNEQFF	TGTGCCAGCAGCTTAAACACTGGAGCGGGAGGGGGCAATGAGCAGTTCTTC
15	.	TRBV9	TRBJ1-5	.	CASSAGLVANQPQHF	TGTGCCAGCAGCGCCGGGTTAGTCGCCAATCAGCCCCAGCATTTT
15	.	TRBV4-2	TRBJ2-7	.	CASSQERGLTYEQYF	TGTGCCAGCAGCCAAGAGCGGGGGCTAACCTACGAGCAGTACTTC